The 12 T cell receptor beta chains presented below share a single source sample, sequenced in a study of Ad26.COV2.S vaccination and SARS-CoV-2 variants. Sequenced by immunoSEQ multiplex PCR; TCRdb stores in-frame clones only, minus some. The profile shows hundreds of thousands of clones, more than 70% of them singletons. Specified treatment: roughly 19 received Ad26.COV2.S at low or high dose, single or two shots; about 5 received placebo; per-sample allocation not given. Specimen acquisition occurred on day 63 following the initial vaccine or placebo injection. The sequencing here drew on peripheral blood, taken in a trial of Ad26.COV2.S vaccine versus placebo. The receptors were sampled from a person between 18 and 65 years old who received the Ad26.COV2.S COVID-19 vaccine or a placebo.

The rearrangement links TRBV9 to TRBJ2-3, with TRBD1 matching 8 bases. Germline lookup yields CDR1 SGDLS and CDR2 YYNGEE. V gave up 4 bases and J gave up 5 bases; unmatched junction bases: 15. The CDR3 has 17 amino acids. Here the CDR3 reads CASSPPFGRGQGDTQYF. The DNA for the CDR3 is TGTGCCAGCAGCCCACCTTTTGGCAGGGGGCAGGGAGATACGCAGTATTTT.

The chain joins TRBV18 to TRBJ1-3, with D possibly TRBD1 on 5 matching bases. The germline V gene has CDR1 KGHSH and CDR2 LQKENI. The V gene lost 1 base and the J gene lost 0 bases, with 13 bases spanning the gap. There are 17 residues in the CDR3. The chain's CDR3 is CASSPLDQGYSGNTIYF. The CDR3 DNA sequence: TGTGCCAGCTCACCACTTGACCAGGGCTACTCTGGAAACACCATATATTTT.

The V and J genes are TRBV7-9 and TRBJ2-6; 8 bases line up with TRBD2. V was clipped by 11 bases and J by 0 bases; unmatched bases: 6. CDR3 size: 15 residues. Germline V CDR1 and CDR2: SEHNR, FQNEAQ (reference sequence). CDR3 in DNA: TGTGCCGGAGCGGGAGCAGACTCTGGGGCCAACGTCCTGACTTTC. Protein sequence: CAGAGADSGANVLTF.

This rearrangement joins TRBV27 to TRBJ2-7; no reliable D call. Germline assignment: CDR1 MNHEY and CDR2 SMNVEV (reference sequence). The CDR3 extends over 16 amino acids. With 0 bases removed from V and 3 bases from J, the gap between germline ends came to 15 bases. For the CDR3, the DNA is TGTGCCAGCAGTTTATCCGCGACCCTTAAGGGCTACGAGCAGTACTTC. Protein sequence: CASSLSATLKGYEQYF.

V gene TRBV29-1 combines with J gene TRBJ2-5, with 9 bases matching TRBD1. The CDR3 length is 14 residues. V gave up 5 bases and J gave up 7 bases; unmatched junction bases: 11. CDR1 is SQVTM and CDR2 is ANQGSEA in the germline V gene. The CDR3 DNA sequence: TGCAGCGTTTCACCCGGGACAGGGATAGGGACCCAGTACTTC. Translation gives CSVSPGTGIGTQYF.

This chain connects TRBV7-3 to TRBJ1-1, with TRBD1 identical over 7 bases. V was clipped by 4 bases and J by 4 bases; unmatched bases: 3. Germline V gene lookup returns CDR1 SGHTA and CDR2 FQGTGA. This CDR3 has 13 amino acids. The CDR3, as DNA: TGTGCCAGCAGCTCGACAGGGACCACTGAAGCTTTCTTT. Translation gives CASSSTGTTEAFF.

The chain uses TRBV5-1 and TRBJ1-2; weak D call: TRBD1 (6 bases). Germline V lookup: CDR1 SGHRS, CDR2 YFSETQ. V was pared by 4 bases and J by 8 bases, with 18 bases between. The CDR3 covers 14 residues. CDR3 DNA sequence: TGCGCCAGCAGCCAGTATGACAGGACCGCGGGCTACACCTTC. Translation: CASSQYDRTAGYTF. The full variable domain, completed using reference TRBV5-1 and TRBJ1-2, is KAGVTQTPRYLIKTRGQQVTLSCSPISGHRSVSWYQQTPGQGLQFLFEYFSETQRNKGNFPGRFSGRQFSNSRSEMNVSTLELGDSALYLCASSQYDRTAGYTFGSGTRLTVV.

The chain carries TRBV6-5 and TRBJ2-1; D unclear. CDR1 MNHEY and CDR2 SVGAGI come from the germline V gene. CDR3 length: 13 amino acids. With 5 bases removed from V and 5 bases from J, the gap between germline ends came to 10 bases. CDR3 sequence: CASSRYYNNEQFF. DNA of the CDR3: TGTGCCAGCAGTAGGTACTATAACAATGAGCAGTTCTTC.

This sequence joins TRBV7-6 and TRBJ2-2; D might be TRBD1 or TRBD2, each matching 5 bases. This CDR3 contains 16 residues. The germline gives CDR1 SGHVS, CDR2 FNYEAQ. V shed 1 base and J shed 5 bases, with 14 bases lying between them. This chain's CDR3 is CASSLGGQGRTGELFF. As DNA, the CDR3 is TGTGCCAGCAGCTTAGGAGGGCAGGGAAGAACCGGGGAGCTGTTTTTT.

The V call is TRBV6-6, the J call TRBJ1-6; D remains unclear. Trimming took 2 bases from V and 8 from J, leaving 10 bases between them. Germline CDR1 and CDR2: MNHNY and SVGAGI (reference sequence). The length of the CDR3 is 14 residues. This CDR3 reads CASSYSNGDSPLHF. The CDR3 DNA reads TGTGCCAGCAGTTACAGCAACGGGGATTCACCCCTCCACTTT.

The chain uses TRBV20-1 and TRBJ1-6; weak D call: TRBD1 (5 bases). Germline lookup yields CDR1 DFQATT and CDR2 SNEGSKA (reference sequence). V was cut by 3 bases and J by 5 bases, with 8 bases left in between. The CDR3 length is 13 residues. The CDR3 spells CSASGGDNSPLHF. The CDR3 DNA reads TGCAGTGCTAGTGGGGGAGATAATTCACCCCTCCACTTT.

The chain has TRBV7-2 and TRBJ1-2, with a weak D call TRBD1 (5 bases). The CDR3 covers 13 residues. CDR1 is SGHTA and CDR2 is FQGNSA in the germline V gene. V lost 6 bases, J lost 8 bases, and 16 bases lay in between. The CDR3 sequence: CASSVGTTGGYTF. The CDR3 nucleotides read TGTGCCAGCAGTGTAGGGACGACCGGCGGCTACACCTTC.